Each of the 22 T cell receptor beta chains below was sequenced from the same sample in a study of cytomegalovirus exposure and HLA in healthy donors. The study ran its PCR with 60 Vbeta and 13 Jbeta primers. Libraries were prepared by immunoSEQ multiplex PCR; TCRdb keeps only in-frame clonotypes and omits some of them. In the table there are 80,000 or so clones, 70% to 85% of which are singletons. Sequences were obtained from PBMCs. The receptors derive from a man aged 30 to 45 in good health and CMV-seropositive.

The chain employs TRBV27 and TRBJ1-1; a possible D gene is TRBD1 (5 bases). CDR3 length equals 12 residues. From germline, CDR1 is MNHEY and CDR2 SMNVEV (reference sequence). Trimming pared 3 bases from V and 8 bases from J, leaving 10 bases between. CDR3 nucleotides: TGTGCCAGCAGTTTCGGTCAGGGAGAAGCTTTCTTT. The encoded protein is CASSFGQGEAFF.

The chain links TRBV5-6 to TRBJ2-7, with D unresolved. V was cut by 0 bases and J by 6 bases, with 10 bases left in between. The CDR3 has 13 amino acids. Germline CDR1 reads SGHDT; CDR2 reads YYEEEE. The CDR3 is CASSLVYAGEQYF. The CDR3 DNA sequence: TGTGCCAGCAGCTTGGTTTATGCCGGCGAGCAGTACTTC.

The chain combines TRBV5-8 with TRBJ2-5; D ambiguous. CDR1 and CDR2 (germline): SGHTS, YDEGEE. Trimming took off 0 bases at V and 4 bases at J, with 4 bases between the two ends. The CDR3 loop spans 12 amino acids. CDR3 residues: CASSLVAETQYF. DNA of the CDR3: TGTGCCAGCAGCTTGGTGGCAGAGACCCAGTACTTC.

The rearrangement links TRBV4-2 to TRBJ2-7; the match to TRBD2 covers 8 bases. Looked up from germline, CDR1 is LGHNA and CDR2 is YNFKEQ. The CDR3 loop spans 15 amino acids. Trimming at V came to 4 bases and at J to 4 bases, leaving 9 bases not matched to a gene. The CDR3 loop reads CASSPSGSGVYEQYF. In DNA, the CDR3 is TGTGCCAGCAGCCCCTCGGGTAGCGGGGTGTACGAGCAGTACTTC.

V is TRBV5-6 and J is TRBJ2-1, with TRBD1 matching over 7 bases. The CDR3 runs to 14 residues. Germline CDR1 is SGHDT and CDR2 is YYEEEE. J gave up 7 bases and V 0 bases, and 4 bases lay outside the gene matches. The CDR3 spells CASSLVQGRNEQFF. As DNA, the CDR3 is TGTGCCAGCAGCTTGGTACAGGGGCGGAATGAGCAGTTCTTC.

The chain joins TRBV9 to TRBJ1-3; D remains ambiguous. Germline V lookup: CDR1 SGDLS, CDR2 YYNGEE. The V end was cut by 0 bases, the J end by 3 bases, with 7 bases between. The CDR3 has 14 amino acids. CDR3 DNA sequence: TGTGCCAGCAGCGTAGGGGCAGTTGGAAACACCATATATTTT. Amino acid sequence: CASSVGAVGNTIYF. Together with reference TRBV9 and TRBJ1-3, the CDR3 gives the full variable domain: DSGVTQTPKHLITATGQRVTLRCSPRSGDLSVYWYQQSLDQGLQFLIQYYNGEERAKGNILERFSAQQFPDLHSELNLSSLELGDSALYFCASSVGAVGNTIYFGEGSWLTVV.

This clone is a singleton in its sample. The genes are TRBV4-1 and TRBJ2-3, with no clear D. The CDR3 extends over 15 amino acids. Per the germline V gene, CDR1 is MGHRA and CDR2 is YSYEKL. V dropped 4 bases and J dropped 6 bases, with 17 bases sitting between them. Here the CDR3 DNA reads TGCGCCAGCAGCCGTTTAGGCACCCTCGGGGATACGCAGTATTTT. It encodes CASSRLGTLGDTQYF.

The chain employs TRBV7-9 and TRBJ1-1, with D unresolved. CDR1 is SEHNR and CDR2 is FQNEAQ in the germline V gene (reference sequence). The CDR3 is 14 residues long. V was cut by 0 bases and J by 4 bases, with 9 bases left in between. The CDR3 spells CASSLALGVTEAFF. The DNA of the CDR3 is TGTGCCAGCAGCTTAGCGCTCGGGGTCACTGAAGCTTTCTTT.

The chain uses TRBV5-4 and TRBJ2-2; no reliable D call. CDR3 length: 14 amino acids. The ends were cut back, 0 bases at V and 0 bases at J, with 3 bases in the middle. Germline values: CDR1 SGHNT, CDR2 YYREEE (reference sequence). The CDR3 bases are TGTGCCAGCAGCTTGGACACGAACACCGGGGAGCTGTTTTTT. It is translated as CASSLDTNTGELFF.

The chain recombines TRBV4-2 with TRBJ2-7; unclear D gene. V shed 1 base and J shed 2 bases, with 12 bases lying between them. Germline V CDR1 and CDR2: LGHNA, YNFKEQ. CDR3 length: 15 residues. The DNA of the CDR3 is TGTGCCAGCAGCCAAGGTGTGGCCAAGACCTACGAGCAGTACTTC. It is translated as CASSQGVAKTYEQYF.

The J gene is TRBJ1-2, the V gene TRBV19; 7 bases match TRBD1. CDR1 is LNHDA and CDR2 is SQIVND in the germline V gene (reference sequence). The CDR3 is 13 residues long. Trimming took 5 bases from V and 4 from J; bases not matched to a gene: 4. The DNA of the CDR3 is TGTGCCAGTAGTGCACAGGGGTTCTATGGCTACACCTTC. Its translation is CASSAQGFYGYTF.

The CDR3, as DNA: TGTGCCAGCAGTCCTTCAGTGACCTACGAGCAGTACTTC. Its translation is CASSPSVTYEQYF. The genes are TRBV6-1 and TRBJ2-7, with D unclear. CDR1 is MNHNS and CDR2 is SASEGT in the germline V gene. The CDR3 spans 13 residues. The V and J ends lost 5 bases and 2 bases respectively, with 10 bases between them.

The CDR3 DNA reads TGTGCCAGTAGTATAGTCACCCCGAGGTTTACTCAGCCCCAGCATTTT. Its translation: CASSIVTPRFTQPQHF. This chain links TRBV19 with TRBJ1-5; D remains unclear. The CDR3 runs to 16 residues. CDR1 is LNHDA and CDR2 is SQIVND in the germline V gene (reference sequence). The V gene lost 1 base and the J gene lost 6 bases, with 16 bases spanning the gap.

This clone was seen a few times. The chain employs TRBV11-3 and TRBJ1-1, with 11 bases matching TRBD1. The CDR3 is 13 amino acids. V trimming: 5 bases; J trimming: 10 bases; junction bases outside the gene matches: 6. In germline, CDR1 is SGHNT, CDR2 YENEEA. The CDR3 here is CASSLRDRGTAFF. DNA for the CDR3: TGTGCCAGCAGCCTCCGGGACAGGGGGACAGCTTTCTTT.

In this sample, this clone turned up once. The CDR3 DNA reads TGTGCCAGCAGCCCTTTACGGCGGGAGGTCTTCTCCTACGAGCAGTACTTC. This sequence encodes CASSPLRREVFSYEQYF. The genes are TRBV28 and TRBJ2-7, with TRBD2 identical over 8 bases. Germline CDR1 and CDR2: MDHEN and SYDVKM. The CDR3 covers 17 residues. The junction had 13 bases not matched to a gene; V was cut back by 6 bases and J by 0 bases. Complete variable domain (other parts from reference TRBV28 and TRBJ2-7): DVKVTQSSRYLVKRTGEKVFLECVQDMDHENMFWYRQDPGLGLRLIYFSYDVKMKEKGDIPEGYSVSREKKERFSLILESASTNQTSMYLCASSPLRREVFSYEQYFGPGTRLTVT.

The chain links TRBV7-9 to TRBJ1-1; 9 bases match TRBD1. The CDR3 is 15 residues long. J was trimmed by 6 bases and V by 7 bases; bases with no gene match: 12. Germline V gene sequence: CDR1 SEHNR, CDR2 FQNEAQ (reference sequence). The CDR3 reads CASIGVDRGVPEAFF. CDR3 coding DNA: TGTGCCAGCATCGGTGTGGACAGGGGAGTACCTGAAGCTTTCTTT.

The chain uses TRBV6-6 and TRBJ1-5; 9 nucleotides agree with TRBD1. Trimming cost V 4 bases and J 5 bases; bases outside gene matches: 3. Germline CDR1 reads MNHNY; CDR2 reads SVGAGI (reference sequence). The CDR3 is 14 residues long. As DNA, the CDR3 is TGTGCCAGCAGTTCAACAGGGGGCGATCAGCCCCAGCATTTT. This gives the protein CASSSTGGDQPQHF.

The gene calls are TRBV19 and TRBJ1-2, with D perhaps TRBD1 (6 bases). Germline CDR1 and CDR2: LNHDA and SQIVND (reference sequence). The CDR3 is 15 residues long. Trimming took off 3 bases at V and 0 bases at J, with 11 bases between the two ends. CDR3 nucleotides: TGTGCCAGTAGTATGCCGGCAGGGGCTAACTATGGCTACACCTTC. This encodes CASSMPAGANYGYTF.

This rearrangement joins TRBV27 to TRBJ2-7; the match to TRBD1 covers 7 bases. CDR1 is MNHEY and CDR2 is SMNVEV in the germline V gene (reference sequence). This CDR3 is built from 14 residues. V dropped 5 bases and J dropped 7; count of bases not matched to a gene: 11. This CDR3 reads CASSRLTGAREQYF. The CDR3 nucleotides are TGTGCCAGCAGTCGGTTAACAGGGGCTAGGGAGCAGTACTTC.

This clone came up once. This chain connects TRBV5-8 to TRBJ2-3, with 14 bases matching TRBD2. From germline, CDR1 is SGHTS and CDR2 YDEGEE. Trimming at V came to 5 bases and at J to 6 bases, leaving 8 bases not matched to a gene. CDR3 length equals 16 residues. CDR3 DNA: TGTGCCAGCAGGCGGGGACTAGCGGGAGACTCGGATACGCAGTATTTT. Protein product: CASRRGLAGDSDTQYF.

The chain recombines TRBV10-3 with TRBJ2-7; 12 bases agree with TRBD2. CDR1 is ENHRY, CDR2 SYGVKD, per germline. V lost 4 bases to trimming and J lost 0 bases; unmatched junction nucleotides: 7. This CDR3 has 17 residues. The DNA of the CDR3 is TGTGCCATCAGTGGAGGACTAGCGGGACGCCTCTCCTACGAGCAGTACTTC. This translates into CAISGGLAGRLSYEQYF.

The chain joins TRBV30 to TRBJ2-3; 10 nucleotides line up with TRBD2. The CDR3 is made up of 14 amino acids. CDR1 is GTSNPN and CDR2 is SVGIG in the germline V gene (reference sequence). V shed 4 bases and J 4 bases; nucleotides not matched to a gene: 5. CDR3 loop: CAWTSGSPPDTQYF. In DNA, the CDR3 is TGTGCCTGGACTAGCGGGAGCCCCCCAGATACGCAGTATTTT.